This T cell receptor beta chain is drawn from a study of blood T cell repertoires in COVID-19 (dated by TCRdb to the early 2020s). A note on the overall study: Samples from collaborators originated in the United States, Italy and Spain and spanned both the acute and convalescent phases of COVID-19. The repertoires were released in a freely available public database intended as a resource for research on the immune response to SARS-CoV-2. HLA class I and class II types, where available, came from metadata supplied by the sample provider rather than from assay-based typing. Samples came from the ongoing ImmuneRACE study (first 160 participants) plus 1,254 subjects from 6 global collaborators. A de-identified subject ID, COVID-19 status, age in years and sex were almost always included in the sample metadata. The prospective study material was composed of cDNA or gDNA derived from T cells, B-cell-depleted T cells, or PBMCs. Subjects who had been exposed to COVID-19, were actively infected with it, or had recovered from it provided the deeply sampled blood TCRbeta repertoires that made up the dataset. Here is what the overall study found, with its caveats: The quantity of clinical and demographic metadata differed by source and by participant and was supplied without curation.

V and J are truncated by 6 bases and 4 bases respectively, leaving an intervening sequence of 21 bases. CDR3 length: 16 amino acids, cysteine to phenylalanine. Only the CDR3 DNA stays, 48 bases, in frame from base 1. The germline V gene (reference sequence) sets CDR1 to LNHDA and CDR2 to SQIVND. Participants in the prospective study were enrolled through a virtual design, were aged about 18 to 100 years, and lived in 20 to 30 United States geographic areas. In the prospective study, cohorts were assigned on the basis of participant-reported clinical history obtained from a screening survey and a study questionnaire. In the prospective study, mobile phlebotomists collected whole blood, serum and a nasopharyngeal or oropharyngeal swab from each participant. Over a roughly two-month period, participants in the prospective study had the option of providing additional blood draws and questionnaires. Before DNA extraction, blood samples from the prospective study were shipped at room temperature or frozen.

TCRbeta CDR3 regions were amplified from genomic DNA by means of the immunoSEQ Assay, a bias-controlled multiplex PCR. The study's processing was this. Within the assay, amplification of reference gene primers was used to estimate how many nucleated cells each sample contained. To quantify the absolute abundance of each unique TCRbeta CDR3 rearrangement, sequence reads were collapsed and filtered. For each sample, productive Simpson clonality was calculated as the square root of Simpson's diversity index over productive rearrangements. Held by TCRdb, this immuneACCESS table contains in-frame sequences only and omits some clones. Under half of the omission traces to an unresolved V gene where checked; the cause of the rest is unknown. The DNA gave D and trimming, while V, J and clone size come from that table. This sample comprises about 220,000 clones, roughly 90% of them detected only once. The top ten hold just over 2.5% of the sample.

Comments on this clone: Its target antigen remains unknown. Base qualities are not recorded, but no much larger clone differs from it by a single base.

Material for sequencing was PBMCs or T cells enriched from blood (not recorded which). The sequence links TRBV19 to TRBJ1-2; the D gene is perhaps TRBD1, on 6 matching bases. This sequence originates from a woman in her twenties or thirties with acute COVID-19. The CDR3 protein is CASRSRQAGDLYGYTF. In nucleotide form, the sequence is TGTGCCAGTAGGTCCCGACAGGCAGGTGATCTCTATGGCTACACCTTC.